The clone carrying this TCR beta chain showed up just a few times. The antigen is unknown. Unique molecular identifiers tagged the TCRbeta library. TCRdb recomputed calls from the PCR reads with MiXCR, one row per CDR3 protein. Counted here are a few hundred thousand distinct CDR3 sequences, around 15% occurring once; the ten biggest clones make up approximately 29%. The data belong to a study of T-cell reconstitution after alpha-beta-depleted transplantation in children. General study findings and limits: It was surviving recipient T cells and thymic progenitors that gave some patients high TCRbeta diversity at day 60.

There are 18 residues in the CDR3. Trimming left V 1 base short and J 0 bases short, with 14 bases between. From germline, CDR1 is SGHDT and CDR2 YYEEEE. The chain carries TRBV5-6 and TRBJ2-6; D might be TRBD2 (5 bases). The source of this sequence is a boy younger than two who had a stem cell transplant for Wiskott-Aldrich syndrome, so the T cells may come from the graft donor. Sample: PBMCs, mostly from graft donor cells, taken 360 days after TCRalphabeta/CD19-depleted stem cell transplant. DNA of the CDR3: TGTGCCAGCAGCTTGACGAGGGATAGAGGCTCTGGGGCCAACGTCCTGACTTTC. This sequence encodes CASSLTRDRGSGANVLTF. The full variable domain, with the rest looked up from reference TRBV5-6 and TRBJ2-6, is DAGVTQSPTHLIKTRGQQVTLRCSPKSGHDTVSWYQQALGQGPQFIFQYYEEEERQRGNFPDRFSGHQFPNYSSELNVNALLLGDSALYLCASSLTRDRGSGANVLTFGAGSRLTVL.